This T cell receptor beta chain was observed in a study of control samples from healthy donors and cancer patients (dated by TCRdb to the early 2020s). The library was produced with the immunoSEQ multiplex PCR assay. TCRdb stores this immuneACCESS table with in-frame sequences only. Part of the clones is absent; in the studies checked, under half of the shortfall reflects unresolved V genes, and no reason is known for the rest. For this sample the table gives about 93,000 clones, of which 88% were detected only once. The top ten constitute around an eighth of the sample. Germline trimming amounts to 1 base on V and 9 bases on J, with 21 as the count of junction bases outside the gene matches. CDR1 and CDR2, looked up from the germline V gene (reference sequence), are SEHNR and FQNEAQ. From the cysteine up to the phenylalanine, the CDR3 has a length of 19 residues. Only the CDR3 region is kept as DNA, spanning 57 bases read in frame from base 1.

As regards this clone: What antigen it recognizes has not been identified. One base away there is no much larger clone; base qualities are not given.

The chain was built from TRBV7-9 and TRBJ2-1, with TRBD2 matching 7 junction bases. Source material: blood. The source is a woman aged 70-85 years in good health. The sequenced DNA: TGTGCCAGCAGCTTAGACACCGCGGGAAGGGGCCGGCTAGCGGCTGAGCAGTTCTTC. The encoded protein is CASSLDTAGRGRLAAEQFF.